A single sample gave rise to the 20 T cell receptor beta chains below, sequenced in a study of blood T cell repertoires in COVID-19. The assay was immunoSEQ multiplex PCR, and TCRdb's table has in-frame clones only and misses some. The sample has 100,000 to 150,000 clones, about 86% seen once. The sample was PBMCs or T cells enriched from blood (not recorded which). These receptors were taken from a woman between 50 and 59 years old who had recovered from COVID-19.

This clone appeared once. The CDR3 spells CASSSGLNQPQHF. The CDR3 coding sequence is TGTGCCAGCAGCTCCGGTCTCAATCAGCCCCAGCATTTT. The chain combines TRBV13 with TRBJ1-5; D remains ambiguous. With 4 bases removed from V and 3 bases from J, the gap between germline ends came to 7 bases. The CDR3 is made up of 13 amino acids. CDR1 PRHDT and CDR2 FYEKMQ come from the germline V gene (reference sequence).

The genes are TRBV23-1 and TRBJ1-4; tentative D call: TRBD1 (5 bases). TRBV23-1 has ORF status, its function being uncertain. This CDR3 comprises 17 residues. The V end lost 0 bases, the J end lost 3 bases, and 14 bases lay between the germline ends. Here the CDR3 reads CASSQSEGKAANEKLFF. CDR3 nucleotides: TGCGCCAGCAGTCAATCGGAGGGGAAGGCAGCTAATGAAAAACTGTTTTTT.

The DNA for the CDR3 is TGTGCCAGCAGCTTCTTATCCGGGGGGGCTTTAGAGACCCAGTACTTC. This encodes CASSFLSGGALETQYF. The gene calls are TRBV11-2 and TRBJ2-5, with 8 bases fitting TRBD2. The germline V gene has CDR1 SGHAT and CDR2 FQNNGV. The CDR3 is 16 amino acids. V shed 3 bases and J 4 bases; nucleotides not matched to a gene: 10.

This chain joins TRBV4-1 and TRBJ1-3; D ambiguous. Trimming took off 2 bases at V and 1 base at J, with 6 bases between the two ends. This CDR3 region has 14 residues. Germline V CDR1 and CDR2: MGHRA, YSYEKL. The chain's CDR3 is CASSQPPSGNTIYF. The DNA of the CDR3 is TGCGCCAGCAGCCAACCCCCTTCTGGAAACACCATATATTTT.

V and J are TRBV4-1 and TRBJ2-7; 8 bases line up with TRBD1. Germline CDR1 and CDR2: MGHRA and YSYEKL. This CDR3 contains 14 residues. V shed 4 bases and J 6 bases; nucleotides not matched to a gene: 8. CDR3 coding DNA: TGCGCCAGCAGCCCCGGACAGGGCTCCCGCGAGCAGTACTTC. Translated: CASSPGQGSREQYF.

The rearrangement links TRBV18 to TRBJ2-7; a possible D gene is TRBD1 (5 bases). This CDR3 contains 15 residues. V lost 1 base and J 6 bases, leaving 16 bases between the germline ends. Germline values: CDR1 KGHSH, CDR2 LQKENI. CDR3 sequence: CASSPQEGRVGEQYF. For the CDR3, the DNA is TGTGCCAGCTCACCACAGGAAGGCAGGGTCGGCGAGCAGTACTTC. The full variable domain, its missing parts supplied by reference TRBV18 and TRBJ2-7, is NAGVMQNPRHLVRRRGQEARLRCSPMKGHSHVYWYRQLPEEGLKFMVYLQKENIIDESGMPKERFSAEFPKEGPSILRIQQVVRGDSAAYFCASSPQEGRVGEQYFGPGTRLTVT.

J is TRBJ1-4 and V is TRBV3-1 (or the pseudogene TRBV3-2); 7 bases fit TRBD1. Trimming removed 2 bases from V and 0 bases from J; junction bases left unmatched: 3. CDR3 size: 16 residues. CDR1 and CDR2 (germline): LGHDT, YNNKEL (reference sequence). The CDR3 region is CASSQQDRTTNEKLFF. DNA of the CDR3: TGTGCCAGCAGCCAACAGGACAGGACAACTAATGAAAAACTGTTTTTT.

The chain carries TRBV10-1 and TRBJ2-5; TRBD2 matches 7 bases. After removal of 8 bases from V and 3 bases from J, the junction contained 6 bases not matched to a gene. CDR1 and CDR2 from the germline V gene are WNHNN and SYGVQD (reference sequence). The CDR3 runs 13 residues. As DNA, the CDR3 is TGCGCCAGCGCCCCCGGGACTAAAGAGACCCAGTACTTC. The encoded protein is CASAPGTKETQYF.

V gene TRBV19 combines with J gene TRBJ2-5; D remains unclear. The V end was cut by 8 bases, the J end by 0 bases, with 7 bases between. Looked up from germline, CDR1 is LNHDA and CDR2 is SQIVND (reference sequence). There are 12 residues in the CDR3. The CDR3 DNA reads TGTGCCAGTTCGCAGTACCAAGAGACCCAGTACTTC. Translation: CASSQYQETQYF. Combining the CDR3 with reference TRBV19 and TRBJ2-5 gives the whole variable domain DGGITQSPKYLFRKEGQNVTLSCEQNLNHDAMYWYRQDPGQGLRLIYYSQIVNDFQKGDIAEGYSVSREKKESFPLTVTSAQKNPTAFYLCASSQYQETQYFGPGTRLLVL.

The chain employs TRBV5-4 and TRBJ2-7, with a possible D match to TRBD1 (6 bases). V lost 5 bases and J lost 5, with 14 bases in between. Germline V gives CDR1 SGHNT, CDR2 YYREEE (reference sequence). The CDR3 is 13 amino acids. CDR3 in DNA: TGTGCCAGCAGGCAGGACAGTTCCCACGAGCAGTACTTC. Residues: CASRQDSSHEQYF.

The chain has TRBV23-1 and TRBJ2-7, with D uncertain. TRBV23-1 is identified as an open reading frame with a role that is uncertain. The CDR3 consists of 10 residues. V lost 7 bases and J lost 3, with 4 bases in between. The CDR3 loop is CASKHYEQYF. For the CDR3, the DNA is TGCGCCAGCAAGCACTACGAGCAGTACTTC.

The gene calls are TRBV5-1 and TRBJ2-1; 9 nucleotides match TRBD1. V was pared by 4 bases and J by 4 bases, with 9 bases of the junction left unmatched. The CDR3 consists of 16 residues. Per the germline V gene, CDR1 is SGHRS and CDR2 is YFSETQ. This CDR3 is CASSPGQGTFYNEQFF. The CDR3 coding sequence is TGCGCCAGCAGCCCAGGACAGGGGACTTTTTACAATGAGCAGTTCTTC. The whole variable domain, filled in from reference TRBV5-1 and TRBJ2-1, reads KAGVTQTPRYLIKTRGQQVTLSCSPISGHRSVSWYQQTPGQGLQFLFEYFSETQRNKGNFPGRFSGRQFSNSRSEMNVSTLELGDSALYLCASSPGQGTFYNEQFFGPGTRLTVL.

J is TRBJ1-2 and V is TRBV5-1, with 9 bases identical to TRBD1. V lost 1 base to trimming and J lost 8 bases; unmatched junction nucleotides: 3. The germline V gene encodes CDR1 SGHRS and CDR2 YFSETQ. CDR3 length equals 13 residues. The CDR3 sequence: CASSLQGQGGYTF. The CDR3, as DNA: TGCGCCAGCAGCTTGCAGGGACAGGGAGGCTACACCTTC.

The V and J genes are TRBV7-2 and TRBJ1-1, with D possibly being TRBD1 (6 bases). CDR1 is SGHTA, CDR2 FQGNSA, per germline. The CDR3 extends over 11 amino acids. V was cut by 6 bases and J by 9 bases, with 11 bases left in between. The DNA for the CDR3 is TGTGCCAGCAGTTCAACAGGGAAAGCTTTCTTT. It is translated as CASSSTGKAFF. The full variable domain, in which reference TRBV7-2 and TRBJ1-1 provide the parts outside the CDR3, is GAGVSQSPSNKVTEKGKDVELRCDPISGHTALYWYRQSLGQGLEFLIYFQGNSAPDKSGLPSDRFSAERTGGSVSTLTIQRTQQEDSAVYLCASSSTGKAFFGQGTRLTVV.

This clone was observed once. The chain combines TRBV19 with TRBJ2-3; tentative D call: TRBD2 (6 bases). The CDR3 consists of 14 residues. In germline, CDR1 is LNHDA, CDR2 SQIVND (reference sequence). V was shortened by 5 bases and J by 2 bases, with 11 bases between the two germline ends. The CDR3 region is CASSPAGTTDTQYF. The CDR3 coding sequence is TGTGCCAGTAGTCCAGCGGGTACCACAGATACGCAGTATTTT. Complete variable domain (other parts from reference TRBV19 and TRBJ2-3): DGGITQSPKYLFRKEGQNVTLSCEQNLNHDAMYWYRQDPGQGLRLIYYSQIVNDFQKGDIAEGYSVSREKKESFPLTVTSAQKNPTAFYLCASSPAGTTDTQYFGPGTRLTVL.

The chain employs TRBV10-2 and TRBJ2-3; D remains unclear. This CDR3 is built from 12 residues. Trimming removed 7 bases at V and 7 bases at J, with 12 bases between. Germline loops: CDR1 WSHSY, CDR2 SAAADI. CDR3 sequence reads: CASTGDVNTQYF. The DNA of the CDR3 is TGCGCCAGCACCGGAGATGTAAATACGCAGTATTTT.

V and J are TRBV6-5 and TRBJ1-1; D uncertain. Germline values: CDR1 MNHEY, CDR2 SVGAGI. The V gene lost 6 bases and the J gene lost 4 bases, with 15 bases spanning the gap. The CDR3 is made up of 14 amino acids. This chain's CDR3 is CASSPDPRGTEAFF. The DNA of the CDR3 is TGTGCCAGCAGCCCCGACCCGCGCGGCACTGAAGCTTTCTTT.

The V gene is TRBV5-1, the J gene TRBJ2-5; maybe TRBD2 (5 bases). CDR1 is SGHRS and CDR2 is YFSETQ in the germline V gene. The V end lost 4 bases, the J end lost 5 bases, and 15 bases lay between the germline ends. The CDR3 sequence is 14 residues long. CDR3 nucleotide sequence: TGCGCCAGCAGCCCGCTTGGCGGGTCTGAGACCCAGTACTTC. It is translated as CASSPLGGSETQYF.

The rearrangement links TRBV7-9 to TRBJ2-2; possible D gene TRBD1, 5 bases. CDR1 and CDR2 (germline): SEHNR, FQNEAQ (reference sequence). V lost 5 bases to trimming and J lost 4 bases, with 20 bases between them. The CDR3 length is 17 residues. CDR3 protein: CASSTRLGQGFTGELFF. CDR3 nucleotides: TGTGCCAGCAGCACCCGACTCGGGCAGGGCTTCACCGGGGAGCTGTTTTTT.

J is TRBJ2-2 and V is TRBV9, with 8 bases fitting TRBD2. This CDR3 has 17 amino acids. Germline V CDR1 and CDR2: SGDLS, YYNGEE. Trimming took 6 bases from V and 7 from J; bases not matched to a gene: 17. Here the CDR3 DNA reads TGTGCCAGCACCCCTGCCGGGGGGGCAGGAAGTATCGGGGAGCTGTTTTTT. This translates into CASTPAGGAGSIGELFF.